This TCR beta chain was sequenced in a study of cytomegalovirus exposure and HLA in healthy donors (TCRdb year 2017). Context from the whole study: In an earlier analysis of approximately 500 of the donors, less than 350 Gb of sequence data and 117 million unique TCR beta sequences from about 179 million T cells were reported. An early release that covered fewer than 750 HLA-typed donors contained approximately 320 gigabases of sequencing data and approximately 85 million unique TCR sequences. Of the roughly 400 genotyped donors, about 80% fell in the genetic ancestry cluster associated with self-reported Caucasian donors. The study aimed to test whether cataloging public T cell receptors could reveal signatures of past pathogen exposure. The T cell repertoires of some 700 subjects were profiled by immunosequencing and related to cytomegalovirus serostatus. A separate validation cohort of 100 to 150 different subjects was used in addition to the approximately 700-subject first cohort. To predict cytomegalovirus infection status, the study combined high-throughput TCR immunosequencing, statistical association of individual TCRs with disease status, and machine learning. In a later analysis, previously published TCR beta repertoires from 670 or so donors were re-analyzed and high-resolution HLA genotyping was added so that TCR occurrence patterns could be studied. In the later analysis, no new phenotypic data were used to find candidate immune exposures; instead, reliance was placed on TCR beta sequences and their occurrence across donors. An earlier analysis of several hundred of the donors used high-throughput TCR beta sequencing to judge whether each TCR beta V gene segment behaved as functional or pseudogenic. Donor age, sex, ethnicity and CMV serostatus were compiled alongside the repertoire data. Genome-wide SNP genotypes for about 65% of the 666 donors were used in a later genetic analysis, which treated that subset as a discovery cohort. All discovery cohort repertoires had been generated on a single sequencing platform. Both class I and class II loci were covered by HLA typing, at four-digit resolution. The number of donors typed differed by locus, with about 629-640 for A, B, C, DRB1 and DQB1, over 500 for DQA1, over 600 for DPA1, and around 450 for DPB1. Four to six DR-DQ haplotypes were handled as single units for association and clustering, since linkage in the cohort was strong. Among some 400 genotyped donors of the cohort, an average of approximately 240,000 unique TCR beta nucleotide sequences were sequenced per donor, about a sixth of them non-productive. The full study reports these points: A later analysis found that most CMV-associated TCR beta chains appeared HLA-restricted, with HLA associations seemingly driven largely by CMV exposure. In a later analysis, the rate of TCR association differed among HLA loci, with DRB1 alleles having the most associated TCRs and HLA-C alleles having the fewest. In a later analysis, several top co-occurrence clusters were reported to appear linked to parvovirus B19, influenza, CMV and Epstein-Barr virus. Most TCR sequences were seen in very few donors, while some public TCRs were found in many individuals. At a false discovery rate of 0.05, a later analysis linked some 17,000 TCR beta sequences to specific HLA alleles. In a later analysis, HLA-associated TCR beta chains showed more clonal expansion and lower generation probabilities than non-associated chains that were equally common. V-gene and J-gene trimming of TCR beta chains was associated with a missense DCLRE1C variant in a later genetic analysis, and the association was replicated in an independent cohort. According to the authors, the approach could potentially be generalized to other disease states and immunological phenotypes. Immune exposure information for the cohort was limited to CMV serostatus. Roughly uniform sequencing depth across donors was assumed in presence/absence analyses, although this assumption may not hold. A further reported finding was that TCR beta sequences accurately predicted the HLA-A and HLA-B alleles for most subjects in the first cohort. The cohort was sequenced for TCR beta chains only, and without alpha or paired-chain data the features that could be detected were limited. In vitro tests confirmed that three of the cytomegalovirus-associated TCR beta chains recognize cytomegalovirus antigens. Seventeen rarely observed V segments, including chromosome 9 orphons, were excluded from the earlier analysis of almost 600 of the donors because counts were too low. The classifier was reported to diagnose cytomegalovirus status with high specificity and sensitivity in both the original cohort and the validation cohort. A later genetic analysis reported fewer N-insertions in productive TCRs among donors in an Asian-associated ancestry cluster than the roughly 670-donor mean. A cluster of highly shared sequence variants was judged likely to be a technical artifact of the sequencing pipeline. The study listed around 160 TCR beta chains as associated with cytomegalovirus. Because HLA typing was missing for some donors at each locus, association tests included only the typed subset. Correlated functional status among segregating V segments might be attributable to linkage disequilibrium, but an unknown experimental factor could not be ruled out. An earlier analysis of approximately 500 of the donors showed that most TCR beta V segments appeared in productive rearrangements either about 87% or about 30% of the time, which broadly matched IMGT annotations. When HLA alleles, especially DR and DQ, strongly co-occurred, attributing TCR associations to individual alleles was difficult.

The library was prepared using the immunoSEQ multiplex PCR assay. The multiplex PCR relied on a mix of 60 forward primers for TCR Vbeta segments and 13 reverse primers for TCR Jbeta segments. The CDR3 region of rearranged TCR beta genes was amplified from genomic DNA with a multiplex PCR assay. The Illumina HiSeq System was used to sequence the amplified TCR beta libraries as 87-base-pair reads. On the authors' methods: A later analysis counted 65 million to 90 million unique TCR beta chains across the 550 to 750 repertoires, and 9 million to 14 million of these chains were shared by at least two donors. Raw reads were error-corrected and collapsed into unique sequences by a nearest-neighbor algorithm in which closely related sequences were merged to remove PCR and sequencing errors. Alignment of CDR3 sequences to IMGT reference sequences was used to assign V, D and J gene segments. For a sequence to be retained, at least a six-nucleotide match to both a V gene segment and a J gene segment was required. Rearrangements were called productive when the CDR3 lacked stop codons and stayed in frame with V and J; all others were non-productive. CDR3 was defined by IMGT convention, running from the second conserved V-encoded cysteine to the conserved J-encoded phenylalanine. The earlier analysis of more than 450 of the donors excluded sequences that lacked an unambiguous match to a single V gene segment. In an earlier analysis of about 590 of the donors, a V segment was called functional when productive rearrangements were above 56.7%, and segregating when the standard deviation between donors exceeded 5%. A statistical classification framework was developed to diagnose cytomegalovirus status using the catalog of TCR beta chain sequences. V and J gene assignment, in a later analysis, came from comparing TCR nucleotide sequences with IMGT/GENE-DB human TR gene sequences. A later analysis assigned CDR3 sequences and most-parsimonious VDJ recombination scenarios with the TCRdist pipeline. In a later analysis, every TCR beta chain was defined by the combination of its CDR3 amino acid sequence and its V-gene family, and reads without a unique V-gene family were dropped. To address suspected cross-contamination and a sequencing artifact, a later analysis removed a few hundred highly shared, low-generation-probability nucleotide sequences. In a later analysis, a clonal expansion index for each public chain was calculated from normalized within-repertoire ranks of inferred template counts. Generation probabilities in a later analysis came from a VDJ recombination model fitted to out-of-frame rearrangements, and those results were checked against IGoR. A later analysis scored TCR-TCR, TCR-HLA and TCR-CMV co-occurrence with hypergeometric tests, applying a repertoire-size bias correction to TCR pairs. To estimate false discovery rates, a later analysis permuted the HLA or CMV assignments 20 times. A later analysis grouped co-occurring TCRs with DBSCAN, adding TCRdist sequence similarity when clustering within HLA-allele-positive subsets. Co-occurrence clustering excluded repertoires with fewer than 30,000 or more than 120,000 public chains, plus five with anomalous nucleotide sharing. In TCRdb, the immuneACCESS table is reduced to in-frame sequences with V and J assigned. These tables do not hold every clone; where another copy was compared, an unresolved V gene accounts for under half, and the others remain unexplained. Clone size and the V and J calls come from that table; the DNA yielded D and trimming. This sample holds about 110,000 clones; 60% to 80% were observed only once. The ten largest clones represent about 0.8% of the sample.

This clone was counted only a few times. Its antigen is unknown. Base qualities are missing; no much larger clone stands one base away. The cohort consisted of 670 or so healthy bone marrow donors. Cohort members were all nominally healthy when sampled, although unrecorded immune exposures were likely present. The donor tested CMV seronegative and was one of the 352 seronegative cohort members. Each donor provided a peripheral blood sample, and peripheral blood mononuclear cells were used for TCR beta sequencing. The Qiagen DNeasy Blood Extraction Kit was used to extract genomic DNA from the blood cell samples. Sequencing was done on a sample of PBMCs. The receptor comes from a boy aged 5-17 years in good health and CMV-seronegative.

CDR3 region: CASQREAGPYEQYF. The DNA reads TGTGCCAGCCAGCGGGAAGCGGGGCCCTACGAGCAGTACTTC. Recombination joined TRBV7-3 with TRBJ2-7; 7 bases in the middle match TRBD2. The CDR3 runs 14 residues from the cysteine to the phenylalanine. Solely the CDR3 DNA is kept, with 42 bases framed from the first base. V loses 8 bases at its end and J loses 2 bases; junction bases beyond the gene matches: 9. From the germline V gene, CDR1 is SGHTA and CDR2 is FQGTGA.